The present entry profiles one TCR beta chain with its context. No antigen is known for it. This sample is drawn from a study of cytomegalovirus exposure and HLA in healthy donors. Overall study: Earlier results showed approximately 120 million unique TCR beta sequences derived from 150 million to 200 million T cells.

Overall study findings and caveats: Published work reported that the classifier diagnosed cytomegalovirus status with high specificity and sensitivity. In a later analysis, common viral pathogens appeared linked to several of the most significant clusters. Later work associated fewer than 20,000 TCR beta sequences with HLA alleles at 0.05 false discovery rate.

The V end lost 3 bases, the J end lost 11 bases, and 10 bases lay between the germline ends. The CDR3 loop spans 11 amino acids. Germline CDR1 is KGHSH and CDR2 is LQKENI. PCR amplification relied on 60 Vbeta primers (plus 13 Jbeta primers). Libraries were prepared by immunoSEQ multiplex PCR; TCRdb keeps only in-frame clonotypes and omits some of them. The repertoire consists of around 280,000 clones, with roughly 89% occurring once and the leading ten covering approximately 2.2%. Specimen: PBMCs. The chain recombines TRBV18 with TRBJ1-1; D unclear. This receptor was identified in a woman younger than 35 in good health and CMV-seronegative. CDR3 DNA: TGTGCCAGCTCACCCGGTGGGCCGGCTTTCTTT. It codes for CASSPGGPAFF. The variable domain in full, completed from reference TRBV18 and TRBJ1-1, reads NAGVMQNPRHLVRRRGQEARLRCSPMKGHSHVYWYRQLPEEGLKFMVYLQKENIIDESGMPKERFSAEFPKEGPSILRIQQVVRGDSAAYFCASSPGGPAFFGQGTRLTVV.